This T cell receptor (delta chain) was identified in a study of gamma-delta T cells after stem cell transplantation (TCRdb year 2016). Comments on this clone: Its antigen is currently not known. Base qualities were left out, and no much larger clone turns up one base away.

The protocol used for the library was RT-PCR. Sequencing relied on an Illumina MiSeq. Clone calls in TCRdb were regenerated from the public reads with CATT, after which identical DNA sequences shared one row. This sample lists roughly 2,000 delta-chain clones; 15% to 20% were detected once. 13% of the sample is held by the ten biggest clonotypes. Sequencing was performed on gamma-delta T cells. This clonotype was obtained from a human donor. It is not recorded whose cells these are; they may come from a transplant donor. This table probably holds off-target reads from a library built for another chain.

The CDR3 has the sequence CACDPLGDSSWDTRQMFF. The sequenced DNA is TGTGCCTGTGATCCACTGGGGGATAGCTCCTGGGACACCCGACAGATGTTTTTC. This receptor chain uses TRDV2 and TRDJ3, with 11 junctional bases fitting TRDD3. Sequences GEAIGNYY (CDR1) and EKD (CDR2) are obtained from the germline V gene. The CDR3 holds 18 amino acids from the cysteine to the phenylalanine. The kept DNA is CDR3 alone, 54 bases in frame from the first base. At the junction V is shortened by 4 bases and J by 0 bases; bases outside the gene matches: 4.